A single TCR beta chain is shown here with its context. This CDR3 spans 15 amino acids. The germline gives CDR1 KGHSH, CDR2 LQKENI. V shed 6 bases and J 5 bases; nucleotides not matched to a gene: 8. The entry originates in a study of blood T cell repertoires in COVID-19. Looking at the study overall: Samples representing acute and convalescent COVID-19 were sourced from the United States, Italy and Spain. Nucleic acid was either cDNA or gDNA, and it came from T cells, B-cell-depleted T cells, or PBMCs.

Seattle patients were enrolled while actively infected and followed longitudinally. Per the original methods: The authors estimated nucleated cell counts from reference gene primer amplification. TCRdb's copy holds only in-frame clones and misses some; the assay was immunoSEQ multiplex PCR. Clone size and the V and J calls come from that table; the DNA yielded D and trimming. Here the sample spans approximately 120,000 clones, 74% being singletons. The V call is TRBV18, the J call TRBJ1-5, with TRBD1 identical over 9 bases. Source material: peripheral blood. The clonotype comes from a man at least 80 years old with COVID-19, enrolled during active disease. The CDR3: CASSLNTGGHQPQHF. The CDR3 DNA reads TGTGCCAGCTCTCTGAATACAGGGGGCCATCAGCCCCAGCATTTT.